What follows describes a single T cell receptor beta chain. Its antigen is not identified. The data originate from a study of shared clonotypes between healthy human individuals. Method: immunoSEQ multiplex PCR; TCRdb's copy keeps in-frame clones and lacks some. The sample consists of approximately 2,300,000 clones, roughly 90% of them appearing once. Study-wide results and limits: The study sampled only blood, and tissue repertoires likely differ.

Sequenced material: naive CD4+ T cells from PBMCs. Subset described: CD45RA+ positively selected. The sequence was collected from a man in his late teens or twenties in good health. Some clones in this sample may be carry-over from other donors' samples.

The CDR3 nucleotides read TGTGCCAGCAGGGAACGGGACAGGGGCAAAGGCAATCAGCCCCAGCATTTT. This codes for CASRERDRGKGNQPQHF. The chain is built from TRBV6-1 and TRBJ1-5; 10 positions match TRBD1. The CDR3 is 17 residues long. V trimming: 6 bases; J trimming: 2 bases; junction bases outside the gene matches: 10. The germline gives CDR1 MNHNS, CDR2 SASEGT.